The clone carrying this T cell receptor beta chain was picked up a small number of times. Its antigen is unknown. V shed 5 bases and J shed 6 bases, with 21 bases lying between them. The CDR3 loop spans 16 amino acids. Germline V lookup: CDR1 SGHAT, CDR2 FQNNGV. The data originate from a study of T cell repertoires in cytomegalovirus infection. Study overall: Carrying CMV and the relevant HLA type showed in public TCR beta signatures.

TCRdb redid the calling of the reads with MiXCR, one entry per CDR3 protein. The table shows around 300,000 distinct CDR3 sequences, with more than 8% occurring only once. Notes on the study in general: Dominating the ex vivo response were TCR beta clonotypes that were CMV-specific and HLA-C-restricted. Summed frequency of shared TCR beta families picked out CMV carriers who also had the relevant HLA.

This sequence was found in a human donor in good health (CMV status not recorded). Some clones in this sample may be carry-over from other donors' samples. Sequencing was carried out using PBMCs. The gene calls are TRBV11-2 and TRBJ2-3, with D perhaps matching TRBD1 or TRBD2 (5 bases each). The DNA of the CDR3 is TGTGCCAGCAGCCCCCTGGTATTGTCCGGGACGGATACGCAGTATTTT. This gives the protein CASSPLVLSGTDTQYF.